A single sample is the source of the 27 T cell receptor beta chains below, sequenced in a study of T cell changes during pregnancy in multiple sclerosis. The assay was immunoSEQ multiplex PCR, and TCRdb's table has in-frame clones only and misses some. The sample holds about 68,000 clones, about 90% seen once. This material consisted of peripheral blood, taken in the second trimester of pregnancy. The receptors here all came from a female donor with multiple sclerosis, enrolled in a pregnancy study.

The chain is built from TRBV19 and TRBJ1-2; D gene uncertain. The V end was cut by 4 bases, the J end by 6 bases, with 9 bases between. In germline, CDR1 is LNHDA, CDR2 SQIVND (reference sequence). The CDR3 totals 12 residues. The CDR3 bases are TGTGCCAGTAGTACCAGTGGGCATGGCTACACCTTC. It specifies CASSTSGHGYTF.

In this sample, this clone turned up once. The rearrangement uses TRBV4-3 and TRBJ1-1; TRBD1 matches 8 bases. The CDR3 totals 15 residues. Germline values: CDR1 LGHNA, CDR2 YSLEER. Trimming took 7 bases from V and 5 from J; bases not matched to a gene: 12. CDR3 nucleotides: TGCGCCAGCACCCGGGACAGGACAGGGAGGACTGAAGCTTTCTTT. It encodes CASTRDRTGRTEAFF.

The chain has TRBV5-5 and TRBJ2-3; perhaps TRBD2 as D (6 bases). Germline values: CDR1 SGHKS, CDR2 YYEKEE (reference sequence). The CDR3 runs to 14 residues. V lost 3 bases and J lost 6, with 14 bases in between. CDR3 loop: CASSWGDFSDTQYF. DNA for the CDR3: TGTGCCAGCAGCTGGGGGGACTTCTCGGATACGCAGTATTTT.

The J gene is TRBJ2-1, the V gene TRBV14; tentatively, D is TRBD2 (5 bases). V gave up 2 bases and J gave up 7 bases, with 15 bases separating them. The CDR3 has 15 amino acids. The germline gives CDR1 SGHDN, CDR2 FVKESK. CDR3 nucleotide sequence: TGTGCCAGCAGCCAACTCCGAGGGCGCCTGAATGAGCAGTTCTTC. Its protein product is CASSQLRGRLNEQFF.

The rearrangement links TRBV4-3 to TRBJ1-1, with TRBD1 as a possible D gene (5 bases). From germline, CDR1 is LGHNA and CDR2 YSLEER. V was cut by 2 bases and J by 5 bases, with 18 bases left in between. The CDR3 contains 16 residues. The chain's CDR3 is CASSQMGMGGYTEAFF. The CDR3 DNA is TGCGCCAGCAGCCAAATGGGGATGGGGGGATATACTGAAGCTTTCTTT.

This chain connects TRBV7-2 to TRBJ2-7, with 10 bases lining up with TRBD1. With 4 bases clipped from V and 4 bases from J, the junction kept 10 bases outside the gene matches. CDR1 and CDR2 (germline): SGHTA, FQGNSA. The CDR3 totals 16 residues. CDR3 bases: TGTGCCAGCAGCTCCGACCCCGGGACAGGGGAATACGAGCAGTACTTC. It codes for CASSSDPGTGEYEQYF. Combining the CDR3 with reference TRBV7-2 and TRBJ2-7 gives the whole variable domain GAGVSQSPSNKVTEKGKDVELRCDPISGHTALYWYRQSLGQGLEFLIYFQGNSAPDKSGLPSDRFSAERTGGSVSTLTIQRTQQEDSAVYLCASSSDPGTGEYEQYFGPGTRLTVT.

The J gene is TRBJ2-1, the V gene TRBV11-2; TRBD1 might be the D (6 bases). Trimming removed 4 bases at V and 2 bases at J, with 12 bases between. The CDR3 loop spans 15 amino acids. Per the germline V gene, CDR1 is SGHAT and CDR2 is FQNNGV. The CDR3: CASSSGGQTYNEQFF. For the CDR3, the DNA is TGTGCCAGCAGCTCTGGCGGACAGACCTACAATGAGCAGTTCTTC.

This clone has only one observation. The rearrangement links TRBV6-1 to TRBJ1-5, with D perhaps matching TRBD1 (5 bases). CDR1 is MNHNS and CDR2 is SASEGT in the germline V gene. This CDR3 has 14 residues. V was trimmed by 5 bases and J by 2 bases, leaving 10 bases between them. CDR3: CASSQGRGNQPQHF. The CDR3 DNA is TGTGCCAGCAGTCAGGGCCGGGGCAATCAGCCCCAGCATTTT.

The rearrangement joins TRBV7-9 to TRBJ2-7; 7 bases match TRBD1. CDR3 size: 14 residues. V trimming: 5 bases; J trimming: 6 bases; junction bases outside the gene matches: 10. The germline V gene encodes CDR1 SEHNR and CDR2 FQNEAQ (reference sequence). CDR3 DNA: TGTGCCAGCAGCCCGCGAGACAGGGATTCCGAGCAGTACTTC. It specifies CASSPRDRDSEQYF. Using reference TRBV7-9 and TRBJ2-7 for the parts outside the CDR3, the full variable domain is DTGVSQNPRHKITKRGQNVTFRCDPISEHNRLYWYRQTLGQGPEFLTYFQNEAQLEKSRLLSDRFSAERPKGSFSTLEIQRTEQGDSAMYLCASSPRDRDSEQYFGPGTRLTVT.

This chain links TRBV18 with TRBJ1-2; maybe TRBD1 (5 bases). The CDR3 totals 16 residues. Between the trimmed V and J ends, which lost 3 bases and 4 bases, there was a span of 18 bases. Germline CDR1 is KGHSH and CDR2 is LQKENI. This CDR3 reads CASSPLDTGTRYGYTF. The CDR3 DNA follows: TGTGCCAGCTCACCCCTTGATACAGGCACTCGCTATGGCTACACCTTC.

This clone turned up a few times. This rearrangement joins TRBV4-3 to TRBJ2-1; 10 bases line up with TRBD1. The germline V gene has CDR1 LGHNA and CDR2 YSLEER. The CDR3 consists of 17 residues. V shed 3 bases and J 2 bases; nucleotides not matched to a gene: 7. CDR3 nucleotide sequence: TGCGCCAGCAGCCAGGCCGGGACAGGGGAAGCCTACAATGAGCAGTTCTTC. Translated: CASSQAGTGEAYNEQFF.

This chain joins TRBV19 and TRBJ2-5, with a tentative D call TRBD1 (6 bases). With 3 bases removed from V and 5 bases from J, the gap between germline ends came to 10 bases. Germline V CDR1 and CDR2: LNHDA, SQIVND (reference sequence). This CDR3 has 13 amino acids. The CDR3 sequence: CASSIKRGETQYF. CDR3 nucleotides: TGTGCCAGTAGTATTAAAAGGGGGGAGACCCAGTACTTC.

J is TRBJ1-2 and V is TRBV12-5; a possible D gene is TRBD1 (5 bases). CDR1 and CDR2 from the germline V gene are LGHNT and FRNRAP. Deletions cut 2 bases from V and 6 bases from J, with 7 bases between. This CDR3 comprises 12 residues. The CDR3: CASGLPGNGYTF. CDR3 nucleotide sequence: TGTGCTAGTGGTTTGCCAGGGAATGGCTACACCTTC.

V is TRBV9 and J is TRBJ1-2; D is uncertain. The CDR3 covers 13 residues. CDR1 and CDR2 from the germline V gene are SGDLS and YYNGEE. V lost 0 bases to trimming and J lost 3 bases, with 6 bases between them. This CDR3 is CASSVASHYGYTF. The CDR3 DNA reads as TGTGCCAGCAGCGTAGCCAGTCACTATGGCTACACCTTC.

This clone was found once. This chain joins TRBV6-5 and TRBJ2-7; possible D gene TRBD1, 5 bases. Germline V gene sequence: CDR1 MNHEY, CDR2 SVGAGI. V gave up 6 bases and J gave up 6 bases, with 15 bases separating them. There are 13 residues in the CDR3. CDR3 residues: CASSPTDGVEQYF. In DNA form, the CDR3 reads TGTGCCAGCAGCCCGACAGATGGGGTCGAGCAGTACTTC.

The gene calls are TRBV5-6 and TRBJ2-5; 7 nucleotides agree with TRBD1. The V segment lost 4 bases and the J segment 5 bases; nucleotides outside the gene matches: 17. Looked up from germline, CDR1 is SGHDT and CDR2 is YYEEEE. This CDR3 is built from 17 residues. CDR3 in DNA: TGTGCCAGCAGCATGGCAGGGGTCGGGACAGAGGACGAGACCCAGTACTTC. Translation: CASSMAGVGTEDETQYF.

CDR3 sequence: CASSLFSGVAYEQYF. The CDR3, as DNA: TGTGCCAGCAGCTTGTTTTCAGGGGTTGCCTACGAGCAGTACTTC. The chain couples TRBV5-6 to TRBJ2-7, with D possibly TRBD1 on 6 matching bases. This CDR3 spans 15 amino acids. Trimming shortened V by 1 base and J by 2 bases, and 13 bases separated the two germline ends. Germline V gene sequence: CDR1 SGHDT, CDR2 YYEEEE.

In this sample, this clone turned up a few times. The chain uses TRBV6-6 and TRBJ1-6; D is perhaps TRBD1 (5 bases). The CDR3 is 14 amino acids. Germline CDR1 MNHNY, CDR2 SVGAGI (reference sequence). V was pared by 8 bases and J by 7 bases, with 15 bases between. CDR3 nucleotides: TGTGCCAGCGTTGACGACAGCAAGAATTCACCCCTCCACTTT. As protein: CASVDDSKNSPLHF.

The CDR3 spells CASSWGDYEQYF. CDR3 bases: TGTGCCAGCAGCTGGGGCGACTACGAGCAGTACTTC. V and J are TRBV11-2 and TRBJ2-7; perhaps TRBD1 as D (5 bases). Germline V gene sequence: CDR1 SGHAT, CDR2 FQNNGV. Trimming cost V 4 bases and J 3 bases, with 7 bases left between them. The CDR3 sequence is 12 residues long.

This clone has a handful of counts. This rearrangement joins TRBV27 to TRBJ1-1, with 8 bases fitting TRBD1. Trimming removed 0 bases from V and 4 bases from J; junction bases left unmatched: 7. The CDR3 runs to 16 residues. Germline lookup yields CDR1 MNHEY and CDR2 SMNVEV (reference sequence). In DNA form, the CDR3 reads TGTGCCAGCAGTTTATCCTTCCTACAGGGGGGCACTGAAGCTTTCTTT. Its translation: CASSLSFLQGGTEAFF.

J is TRBJ2-3 and V is TRBV7-2, with TRBD2 matching over 11 bases. The CDR3 consists of 19 residues. Germline V CDR1 and CDR2: SGHTA, FQGNSA. V shed 2 bases and J 3 bases; nucleotides not matched to a gene: 13. CDR3 region: CASSLRVSGGAARTDTQYF. The CDR3 DNA reads as TGTGCCAGCAGCTTAAGGGTTAGCGGGGGGGCCGCAAGGACAGATACGCAGTATTTT. Filled out from reference TRBV7-2 and TRBJ2-3, the complete variable domain reads GAGVSQSPSNKVTEKGKDVELRCDPISGHTALYWYRQSLGQGLEFLIYFQGNSAPDKSGLPSDRFSAERTGGSVSTLTIQRTQQEDSAVYLCASSLRVSGGAARTDTQYFGPGTRLTVL.

The chain couples TRBV6-5 to TRBJ1-5, with a tentative D call TRBD1 (5 bases). This CDR3 has 15 amino acids. Between the trimmed V and J ends, which lost 5 bases and 0 bases, there was a span of 11 bases. Germline V CDR1 and CDR2: MNHEY, SVGAGI. The CDR3 here is CASSPRGSSNQPQHF. The CDR3 coding sequence is TGTGCCAGCAGTCCAAGGGGCAGTAGCAATCAGCCCCAGCATTTT.

The chain has TRBV15 and TRBJ1-6, with 9 bases identical to TRBD1. Germline V gene lookup returns CDR1 LNHNV and CDR2 YYDKDF (reference sequence). The CDR3 is 15 amino acids. J gave up 7 bases and V 3 bases, and 4 bases lay outside the gene matches. CDR3 region: CATSSAGTGNSPLHF. The CDR3 DNA reads TGTGCCACCAGCAGCGCCGGGACAGGGAATTCACCCCTCCACTTT.

V gene TRBV9 combines with J gene TRBJ1-3; perhaps TRBD1 as D (6 bases). CDR1 and CDR2 from the germline V gene are SGDLS and YYNGEE. The CDR3 consists of 14 residues. The V end was cut by 0 bases, the J end by 4 bases, with 8 bases between. CDR3 protein: CASSVAGAGNTIYF. Written as DNA, the CDR3 is TGTGCCAGCAGCGTAGCAGGGGCCGGAAACACCATATATTTT. The full variable domain, with the rest looked up from reference TRBV9 and TRBJ1-3, is DSGVTQTPKHLITATGQRVTLRCSPRSGDLSVYWYQQSLDQGLQFLIQYYNGEERAKGNILERFSAQQFPDLHSELNLSSLELGDSALYFCASSVAGAGNTIYFGEGSWLTVV.

The table lists this clone with a count of one. As DNA, the CDR3 is TGTGCCAGCAGAATAGCGGGGGGATTTGGCGATGAGCAGTTCTTC. It is translated as CASRIAGGFGDEQFF. V is TRBV6-1 and J is TRBJ2-1; 10 bases are a match to TRBD2. CDR3 size: 15 residues. The ends lost 6 bases at V and 8 bases at J; junction bases unmatched: 10. Germline V CDR1 and CDR2: MNHNS, SASEGT.

As to this clone: Other nucleotide sequences from this sample produce the same CDR3. The chain has TRBV5-4 and TRBJ2-3; 8 nucleotides match TRBD2. The CDR3 consists of 14 residues. V was pared by 1 base and J by 8 bases, with 6 bases of the junction left unmatched. CDR1 and CDR2 (germline): SGHNT, YYREEE (reference sequence). CDR3: CASSLSTSDFTQYF. The CDR3 DNA sequence: TGTGCCAGCAGCTTGTCGACTAGCGATTTTACGCAGTATTTT. The variable domain in full, completed from reference TRBV5-4 and TRBJ2-3, reads ETGVTQSPTHLIKTRGQQVTLRCSSQSGHNTVSWYQQALGQGPQFIFQYYREEENGRGNFPPRFSGLQFPNYSSELNVNALELDDSALYLCASSLSTSDFTQYFGPGTRLTVL.

The chain employs TRBV6-1 and TRBJ1-2; weak D call: TRBD1 (6 bases). The germline V and J ends were trimmed by 3 bases and 4 bases, with 9 bases remaining between them. The CDR3 covers 13 residues. Per germline, CDR1 MNHNS and CDR2 SASEGT. CDR3 region: CASSEQGFYGYTF. CDR3 nucleotides: TGTGCCAGCAGTGAGCAGGGGTTCTATGGCTACACCTTC.